This T cell receptor (beta chain) was sequenced in a study of T cell responses to AZD1222 COVID-19 vaccine. General study results and limits: Clonal diversity was possibly underestimated; the donors were predominantly white British and more often female.

For this clone: The antigen is unknown.

The protocol was immunoSEQ multiplex PCR, while the TCRdb copy is restricted to in-frame clones and leaves out a portion. The table lists 180,000 or so clones, about 90% of them singletons. CDR3 size: 15 residues. Trimming cost V 7 bases and J 0 bases, with 14 bases left between them. Germline assignment: CDR1 SGHNT and CDR2 YYREEE (reference sequence). The sample here was peripheral blood, taken 28 days after the second AZD1222 dose. V and J are TRBV5-4 and TRBJ1-5; D possibly corresponds to TRBD1 (6 bases). The TCR sequence derives from an adult who received the AZD1222 COVID-19 vaccine. The CDR3 reads CASGGFVLSNQPQHF. In DNA, the CDR3 is TGTGCCAGCGGGGGCTTTGTCCTTAGCAATCAGCCCCAGCATTTT.